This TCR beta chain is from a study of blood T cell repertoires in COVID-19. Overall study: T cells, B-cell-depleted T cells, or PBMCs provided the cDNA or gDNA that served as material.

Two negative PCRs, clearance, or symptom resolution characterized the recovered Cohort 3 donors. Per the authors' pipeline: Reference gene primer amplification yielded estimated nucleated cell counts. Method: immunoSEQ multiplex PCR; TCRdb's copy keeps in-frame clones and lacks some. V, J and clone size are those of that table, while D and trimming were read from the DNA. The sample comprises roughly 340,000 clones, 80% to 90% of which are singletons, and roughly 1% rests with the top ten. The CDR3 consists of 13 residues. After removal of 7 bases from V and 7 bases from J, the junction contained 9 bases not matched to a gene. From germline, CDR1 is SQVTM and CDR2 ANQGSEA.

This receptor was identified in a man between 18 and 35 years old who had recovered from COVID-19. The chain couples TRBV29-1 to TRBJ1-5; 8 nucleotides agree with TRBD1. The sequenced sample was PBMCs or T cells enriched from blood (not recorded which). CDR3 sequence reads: CSAETGVGQPQHF. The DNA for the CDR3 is TGCAGCGCAGAGACAGGGGTGGGACAGCCCCAGCATTTT. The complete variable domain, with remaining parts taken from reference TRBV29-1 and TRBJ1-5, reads SAVISQKPSRDICQRGTSLTIQCQVDSQVTMMFWYRQQPGQSLTLIATANQGSEATYESGFVIDKFPISRPNLTFSTLTVSNMSPEDSSIYLCSAETGVGQPQHFGDGTRLSIL.